This T cell receptor (beta chain) comes out of a study of CD8+ T cells in alopecia areata. Study-level results: Scalp repertoires also include resident alphabeta T cells from normal skin. Affected lesional scalp, above all in alopecia totalis/universalis, was more clonal than normal scalp.

Isolated RNA was reverse transcribed into cDNA used as the sequencing template. Some clones are missing from TCRdb's copy, which holds only in-frame ones; the method was immunoSEQ multiplex PCR. This sample has about 180,000 clones, with less than 80% found just once. CDR3 size: 13 residues. Germline V gene lookup returns CDR1 MNHNY and CDR2 SVGAGI (reference sequence). The V gene lost 8 bases and the J gene lost 2 bases, with 12 bases spanning the gap. About this clone: Its antigen is currently unknown.

The receptor was derived from a human donor with alopecia areata. The rearrangement uses TRBV6-6 and TRBJ1-2, with D possibly matching TRBD1 (5 bases). Sequenced material: CD8+ T cells sorted from blood, taken at week 0. The CDR3 region has the DNA TGTGCCAGCGGAACCCCAGGGAACTATGGCTACACCTTC. It is translated as CASGTPGNYGYTF.